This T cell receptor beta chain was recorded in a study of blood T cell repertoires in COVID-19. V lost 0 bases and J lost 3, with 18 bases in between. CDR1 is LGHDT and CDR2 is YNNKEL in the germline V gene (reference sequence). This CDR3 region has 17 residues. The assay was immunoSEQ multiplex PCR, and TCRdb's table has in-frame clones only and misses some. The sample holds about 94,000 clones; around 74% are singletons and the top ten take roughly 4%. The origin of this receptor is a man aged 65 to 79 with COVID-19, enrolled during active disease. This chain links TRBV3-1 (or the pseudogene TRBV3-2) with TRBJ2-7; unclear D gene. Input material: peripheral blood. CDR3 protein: CASSQDLSLNPGYEQYF. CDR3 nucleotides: TGTGCCAGCAGCCAAGATTTGAGTCTGAATCCCGGCTACGAGCAGTACTTC.